Sequencing of this T cell receptor (beta chain) was carried out in a study of blood T cell repertoires in COVID-19. The overall study: Collection of acute and convalescent COVID-19 samples took place in the United States, Italy and Spain. T cells, B-cell-depleted T cells, or PBMCs provided the cDNA or gDNA that served as material.

This CDR3 comprises 17 residues. Germline trimming cut 3 bases from V and 1 base from J; bases unmatched to any gene: 10. CDR1 SGHNT and CDR2 YYREEE come from the germline V gene (reference sequence). Original processing methods: Quantification of nucleated cells was approximated via reference gene primer amplification. The method was immunoSEQ multiplex PCR; TCRdb's version includes in-frame clones alone and lacks a portion of them. Clonal size and the V and J genes are those of that table, whereas D and trimming came from the DNA. Counted here are approximately 240,000 clones, 65% to 85% occurring once; the ten biggest clones make up more than 5.5%.

V is TRBV5-4 and J is TRBJ1-1; 9 bases line up with TRBD1. The clonotype originates from a human donor in a cohort sampled during active COVID-19. Sample: peripheral blood. Here the CDR3 reads CASSWGALDRGNTEAFF. CDR3 nucleotide sequence: TGTGCCAGCAGCTGGGGGGCATTGGACAGGGGGAACACTGAAGCTTTCTTT.